The clone carrying this T cell receptor beta chain was seen at least ten times. The antigen is undetermined. Between the trimmed V and J ends, which lost 8 bases and 0 bases, there was a span of 14 bases. The CDR3 is 15 residues long. CDR1 MNHNS and CDR2 SASEGT come from the germline V gene. The sample belongs to a study of T cells in Graves' hyperthyroidism and ophthalmopathy. Regarding the study as a whole: Progression to ophthalmopathy was predicted a median of roughly seven months early. Appearing also in blood were most of the thyroid clonotypes expanded above 0.001.

The TCR beta CDR3 regions underwent amplification using RNA transcripts as the source. Using the HTBI primer set, a first-round RT-PCR was run on the TCR CDR3. Each CDR3 protein gets one entry after TCRdb re-called the multiplex PCR reads with MiXCR. The table includes 300,000 to 500,000 distinct CDR3 sequences, roughly an eighth detected once. The V and J genes are TRBV6-1 and TRBJ2-1; D perhaps matches TRBD2 (7 bases). The sequenced material came from blood. This receptor was obtained from a man aged 45 to 65 with Graves' ophthalmopathy. The CDR3: CASDRGGGSYNEQFF. CDR3 DNA: TGTGCCAGCGATAGGGGGGGGGGCTCCTACAATGAGCAGTTCTTC.